The rows below give T cell receptor beta chains drawn from one sample of a study of shared clonotypes between healthy human individuals. TCRdb's table, derived via immunoSEQ multiplex PCR, lists solely in-frame clones and lacks some. The data show some 1.4 million clones, approximately 97% seen once. The sequenced material came from naive CD4+ T cells sorted from blood. These TCRs come from a man aged 25-45 years in good health. Each CDR3 is given with its conserved first and last residue. Fields, in order: J gene, D gene, clone size, V gene, CDR3 protein, CDR3 DNA. D genes are given only for firm matches. Clone size is stated in some rows and not others, as once, few, many or a class when expanded.

>TRBJ2-5|TRBD2|.|TRBV10-1
CAWREWGSEETQYF
TGCGCCTGGCGGGAGTGGGGCTCTGAAGAGACCCAGTACTTC
>TRBJ1-2|.|few|TRBV6-1
CASSEVLSGYTF
TGTGCCAGCAGTGAAGTCTTAAGCGGCTACACCTTC
>TRBJ2-3|TRBD2|.|TRBV9
CASSQRLAGVDTQYF
TGTGCCAGCAGCCAGAGACTAGCGGGAGTCGATACGCAGTATTTT
>TRBJ2-3|.|.|TRBV2
CATAAGLSTDTQYF
TGTGCCACTGCTGCGGGACTGAGCACAGATACGCAGTATTTT
>TRBJ1-1|.|.|TRBV7-2
CASSLAVESTEAFF
TGTGCCAGCAGCTTAGCGGTCGAGAGCACTGAAGCTTTCTTT
>TRBJ2-3|.|.|TRBV29-1
CSKKWTDTQYF
TGCAGCAAGAAGTGGACAGATACGCAGTATTTT
>TRBJ2-1|.|.|TRBV7-6
CASSPDRPRPREQFF
TGTGCCAGCAGCCCCGACAGGCCTAGGCCAAGAGAGCAGTTCTTC
>TRBJ2-2|.|once|TRBV7-2
CASSLLGHMNTGELFF
TGTGCCAGCAGCTTACTGGGACATATGAACACCGGGGAGCTGTTTTTT
>TRBJ2-7|.|.|TRBV5-1
CASSLASGLTYEQYF
TGCGCCAGCAGCTTGGCCAGCGGCCTAACCTACGAGCAGTACTTC
>TRBJ1-5|TRBD1|few|TRBV4-2
CASSQGQGANQPQHF
TGTGCCAGCAGCCAAGGACAGGGAGCGAATCAGCCCCAGCATTTT
>TRBJ2-7|TRBD2|.|TRBV4-3
CASSQGTSGYEQYF
TGCGCCAGCAGCCAAGGGACTAGCGGCTACGAGCAGTACTTC
>TRBJ2-7|TRBD1|.|TRBV5-1
CASSLGSGQGTYEQYF
TGCGCCAGCAGCTTGGGATCGGGACAGGGAACCTACGAGCAGTACTTC
>TRBJ2-7|.|few|TRBV5-4
CASSLDYEQYF
TGTGCCAGCAGCTTGGACTACGAGCAGTACTTC
>TRBJ2-7|.|.|TRBV28
CASSPHRGEQYF
TGTGCCAGCAGTCCCCACCGGGGCGAGCAGTACTTC
>TRBJ2-1|TRBD2|.|TRBV9
CASSVGLAGGPNEQFF
TGTGCCAGCAGCGTAGGTCTAGCGGGAGGGCCGAATGAGCAGTTCTTC
>TRBJ2-1|.|.|TRBV21-1
CASSNPTSLRASYNEQFF
TGTGCCAGCAGCAATCCAACGTCTCTGCGCGCCTCCTACAATGAGCAGTTCTTC
>TRBJ2-7|.|.|TRBV5-6
CASSPASTYEQYF
TGTGCCAGCAGCCCCGCCAGTACCTACGAGCAGTACTTC
>TRBJ2-1|.|.|TRBV15
CATSSRKGNNEQFF
TGTGCCACCAGCAGTCGAAAGGGAAACAATGAGCAGTTCTTC
>TRBJ1-4|.|.|TRBV5-1
CASSLGAGDEKLFF
TGCGCCAGCAGCTTAGGGGCCGGAGATGAAAAACTGTTTTTT
>TRBJ2-2|TRBD2|.|TRBV10-2
CASSVLREHGELFF
TGCGCCAGCAGTGTGTTGCGGGAGCACGGGGAGCTGTTTTTT
>TRBJ2-1|.|.|TRBV10-3
CAISESQSSYNEQFF
TGTGCCATCAGTGAGTCTCAGTCCTCCTACAATGAGCAGTTCTTC
>TRBJ2-1|TRBD2|.|TRBV5-1
CASSLVSSGSGNEQFF
TGCGCCAGCAGCTTGGTTAGTAGCGGGAGCGGGAATGAGCAGTTCTTC
>TRBJ2-7|TRBD2|.|TRBV28
CASSLIASGRAGYEQYF
TGTGCCAGCAGTTTAATCGCTAGCGGGAGGGCCGGGTACGAGCAGTACTTC
>TRBJ2-1|.|once|TRBV11-2
CASSPPGLRNEQFF
TGTGCCAGCAGCCCCCCTGGCCTACGGAATGAGCAGTTCTTC
>TRBJ1-1|.|.|TRBV2
CASSGQVNTEAFF
TGTGCCAGCAGTGGTCAGGTGAACACTGAAGCTTTCTTT
>TRBJ2-7|.|.|TRBV19
CASAAGLSGYEQYF
TGTGCCAGCGCGGCAGGGCTCTCGGGCTACGAGCAGTACTTC
>TRBJ2-7|.|.|TRBV10-3
CAISESYLRYEQYF
TGTGCCATCAGTGAGTCATATCTACGGTACGAGCAGTACTTC
>TRBJ1-2|.|.|TRBV13
CASSLERNYGYTF
TGTGCCAGCAGCTTGGAACGGAACTATGGCTACACCTTC
>TRBJ1-5|.|.|TRBV4-3
CASSHQRGPQHF
TGCGCCAGCAGCCACCAACGGGGGCCCCAGCATTTT
>TRBJ2-1|TRBD1|.|TRBV18
CASSPTGGPGYNEQFF
TGTGCCAGCTCACCAACAGGGGGCCCGGGGTACAATGAGCAGTTCTTC
>TRBJ1-2|TRBD1|.|TRBV7-9
CASSLGGQGVSGYTF
TGTGCCAGCAGCTTAGGGGGACAGGGAGTAAGTGGCTACACCTTC
>TRBJ1-4|TRBD1|.|TRBV10-3
CAISVGGDRGRNRLEEKLFF
TGTGCCATCAGTGTAGGAGGGGACAGGGGTCGCAATCGTCTAGAGGAAAAACTGTTTTTT
>TRBJ2-7|TRBD1|.|TRBV9
CASSRTGLSYEQYF
TGTGCCAGCAGCCGGACAGGGCTCTCCTACGAGCAGTACTTC
>TRBJ2-7|.|.|TRBV10-1
CASSEGPSSAYEQYF
TGCGCCAGCAGTGAAGGGCCTAGCTCAGCCTACGAGCAGTACTTC
>TRBJ2-5|.|.|TRBV11-2
CASSFDPTWTETQYF
TGTGCCAGCAGCTTTGACCCAACCTGGACGGAGACCCAGTACTTC
>TRBJ2-1|TRBD2|.|TRBV5-1
CASSSSKGGLAGAGNEQFF
TGCGCCAGCAGCTCCTCTAAGGGGGGGCTAGCGGGAGCAGGGAATGAGCAGTTCTTC
>TRBJ2-6|.|.|TRBV18
CASSPLRDRNAGANVLTF
TGTGCCAGCTCACCACTCCGGGATAGAAATGCTGGGGCCAACGTCCTGACTTTC
>TRBJ1-4|TRBD1|.|TRBV14
CASSQGRDRIVEKLFF
TGTGCCAGCAGCCAAGGGAGGGACAGGATAGTCGAAAAACTGTTTTTT
>TRBJ2-7|.|.|TRBV9
CASSVKTTLGEQYF
TGTGCCAGCAGCGTCAAGACAACCTTGGGGGAGCAGTACTTC
>TRBJ2-2|.|.|TRBV9
CASSVLGPGELFF
TGTGCCAGCAGCGTACTTGGTCCCGGGGAGCTGTTTTTT
>TRBJ1-5|TRBD1|.|TRBV7-9
CASSPLGQNQPQHF
TGTGCCAGCAGCCCGTTGGGACAGAATCAGCCCCAGCATTTT
>TRBJ2-1|.|.|TRBV19
CASSIRGGASSYNEQFF
TGTGCCAGTAGTATACGCGGCGGAGCGAGCTCCTACAATGAGCAGTTCTTC
>TRBJ2-7|TRBD2|.|TRBV10-3
CAISRTSGSYEQYF
TGTGCCATCAGCCGGACTAGCGGATCCTACGAGCAGTACTTC
>TRBJ2-1|.|.|TRBV7-3
CASSHGTFYNEQFF
TGTGCCAGCAGCCACGGGACTTTTTACAATGAGCAGTTCTTC
>TRBJ2-5|.|.|TRBV28
CASRLSAGVTQYF
TGTGCCAGCAGGTTGTCGGCCGGTGTGACCCAGTACTTC
>TRBJ2-2|.|.|TRBV18
CASSPLVAQSNTGELFF
TGTGCCAGCTCACCACTGGTTGCACAGTCGAACACCGGGGAGCTGTTTTTT
>TRBJ2-7|TRBD2|.|TRBV29-1
CSVVGKGRETSYEQYF
TGCAGCGTTGTGGGTAAGGGGCGGGAGACCTCCTACGAGCAGTACTTC
>TRBJ2-7|TRBD1|once|TRBV27
CATRKDRVRGEQYF
TGTGCCACCAGGAAGGACAGGGTGAGGGGCGAGCAGTACTTC
>TRBJ2-2|TRBD2|.|TRBV6-5
CASQTSRTTGELFF
TGTGCCAGTCAGACTAGCCGAACCACCGGGGAGCTGTTTTTT